This TCR beta chain came from a study of neoadjuvant anti-PD-1 for oral cavity cancer. Overall study context: Non-progressing patients received a fourth nivolumab dose near day 43, then surgery on days 50-56.

Analysis of PBMCs was direct, with no culture step. CDR1 is DFQATT and CDR2 is SNEGSKA in the germline V gene (reference sequence). The CDR3 spans 11 residues. The junction had 2 bases not matched to a gene; V was cut back by 7 bases and J by 3 bases. The table came from immunoSEQ multiplex PCR; TCRdb's copy has only in-frame clones and leaves some out. There are over 30,000 clones in the sample; approximately 87% occur only once, and 3.5% lies in the top ten. Specimen: PBMCs, collected before nivolumab (anti-PD-1) treatment. This receptor was taken from a person aged 40-85 years with oral cavity squamous cell carcinoma. The V call is TRBV20-1, the J call TRBJ2-7, with 8 bases identical to TRBD2. The CDR3 loop reads CSGGGNYEQYF. CDR3 coding DNA: TGCAGTGGCGGGGGGAACTACGAGCAGTACTTC.